This T cell receptor beta chain comes out of a study of blood T cells in healthy people across ages. CDR1 and CDR2 (germline): SGHTA, FQGNSA. V gave up 4 bases and J gave up 8 bases, with 18 bases separating them. This CDR3 spans 15 amino acids. This clonotype turned up a few times. As yet, its antigen is unknown. Alongside a J-beta primer mix, a sample-barcoded 5' primer served in a second PCR lasting about 7 to 12 cycles. In TCRdb, the 5' RACE reads were re-called with MiXCR into one record per CDR3 protein. The repertoire has around 900,000 distinct CDR3 sequences, 45% to 60% of them found once; the top ten carry around a fifth. Study outcomes and limitations: Greater diversity and more naive CD4+ cells were seen in long-lived donors than in aged donors.

The sequence was collected from a woman in her sixties or seventies in good health. This rearrangement joins TRBV7-2 to TRBJ2-1; the D gene is possibly TRBD1 (6 bases). Sequences were obtained from blood. The CDR3: CASSSRGSLTDEQFF. The CDR3 coding sequence is TGTGCCAGCAGCTCCAGGGGATCCCTTACCGATGAGCAGTTCTTC. Using reference TRBV7-2 and TRBJ2-1 for the parts outside the CDR3, the full variable domain is GAGVSQSPSNKVTEKGKDVELRCDPISGHTALYWYRQSLGQGLEFLIYFQGNSAPDKSGLPSDRFSAERTGGSVSTLTIQRTQQEDSAVYLCASSSRGSLTDEQFFGPGTRLTVL.